A single sample is the source of the 23 T cell receptor beta chains below, sequenced in a study of T cell responses to AZD1222 COVID-19 vaccine. Produced via immunoSEQ multiplex PCR; TCRdb's table is partial and in-frame only. The sample yields about 150,000 clones, around 85% seen once. This specimen was peripheral blood, taken 28 days after the second dose of the MenACWY control vaccine. These receptors all come from an adult who received the MenACWY meningococcal vaccine as a control.

V gene TRBV4-1 combines with J gene TRBJ2-7; TRBD1 aligns across 8 bases. The V and J ends lost 2 bases and 1 base, in that order; junction bases with no gene match: 7. Germline lookup yields CDR1 MGHRA and CDR2 YSYEKL. There are 16 residues in the CDR3. This CDR3 is CASSQLPRQGSYEQYF. The CDR3 coding sequence is TGCGCCAGCAGCCAACTACCCCGACAGGGGTCCTACGAGCAGTACTTC.

The rearrangement joins TRBV18 to TRBJ1-4; D possibly corresponds to TRBD1 (6 bases). The CDR3 has 16 amino acids. Germline CDR1 KGHSH, CDR2 LQKENI. V was pared by 5 bases and J by 0 bases, with 13 bases between. CDR3 DNA: TGTGCCAGCTCATCTTCACAGGGCGCAACTAATGAAAAACTGTTTTTT. Its translation is CASSSSQGATNEKLFF. Drawing the rest from reference TRBV18 and TRBJ1-4, the complete variable domain is NAGVMQNPRHLVRRRGQEARLRCSPMKGHSHVYWYRQLPEEGLKFMVYLQKENIIDESGMPKERFSAEFPKEGPSILRIQQVVRGDSAAYFCASSSSQGATNEKLFFGSGTQLSVL.

This chain connects TRBV24-1 to TRBJ1-2; D is undetermined. This CDR3 is 14 amino acids long. V lost 1 base to trimming and J lost 1 base, with 6 bases between them. CDR1 KGHDR and CDR2 SFDVKD come from the germline V gene. In DNA form, the CDR3 reads TGTGCCACCAGTGATTTTTCCAGTAACTATGGCTACACCTTC. Its translation is CATSDFSSNYGYTF.

This clone was seen a single time. The chain combines TRBV6-1 with TRBJ1-1; D uncertain. There are 15 residues in the CDR3. The germline gives CDR1 MNHNS, CDR2 SASEGT. The V end was cut by 2 bases, the J end by 3 bases, with 13 bases between. The CDR3 loop reads CASSETSGSDTEAFF. CDR3 in DNA: TGTGCCAGCAGTGAAACATCCGGGTCAGACACTGAAGCTTTCTTT.

The chain employs TRBV5-1 and TRBJ1-4; TRBD1 matches at 9 bases. Unmatched junction bases numbered 14, after V lost 4 bases and J lost 7 bases. From germline, CDR1 is SGHRS and CDR2 YFSETQ. This CDR3 region has 17 residues. CDR3 region: CASSLTGTGTPGEKLFF. DNA of the CDR3: TGCGCCAGCAGCCTGACCGGGACAGGGACGCCGGGTGAAAAACTGTTTTTT.

The chain employs TRBV6-2 or TRBV6-3 and TRBJ2-1, with D tentatively TRBD1 (5 bases). Germline lookup yields CDR1 MNHEY and CDR2 SVGEGT. V was shortened by 3 bases and J by 1 base, with 10 bases between the two germline ends. The CDR3 consists of 15 residues. CDR3 amino acids: CASSYQGRSYNEQFF. As DNA, the CDR3 is TGTGCCAGCAGTTATCAGGGCCGGTCCTACAATGAGCAGTTCTTC.

This clone was counted between two and nine times. The genes are TRBV7-2 and TRBJ1-2, with a weak D call TRBD1 (5 bases). V was cut by 3 bases and J by 4 bases, with 21 bases left in between. This CDR3 comprises 17 residues. Looked up from germline, CDR1 is SGHTA and CDR2 is FQGNSA. As DNA, the CDR3 is TGTGCCAGCAGCTTTTCTGCCGGCGGGGGGTCAAGCTATGGCTACACCTTC. This codes for CASSFSAGGGSSYGYTF. The full variable domain, in which reference TRBV7-2 and TRBJ1-2 provide the parts outside the CDR3, is GAGVSQSPSNKVTEKGKDVELRCDPISGHTALYWYRQSLGQGLEFLIYFQGNSAPDKSGLPSDRFSAERTGGSVSTLTIQRTQQEDSAVYLCASSFSAGGGSSYGYTFGSGTRLTVV.

The chain is built from TRBV24-1 and TRBJ2-7, with 13 bases fitting TRBD2. V gave up 3 bases and J gave up 3 bases; unmatched junction bases: 1. This CDR3 has 15 amino acids. The germline gives CDR1 KGHDR, CDR2 SFDVKD. This chain's CDR3 is CATSDRTSGSYEQYF. CDR3 nucleotides: TGTGCCACCAGTGATCGGACTAGCGGGAGCTACGAGCAGTACTTC.

This clone came up a few times. The chain recombines TRBV19 with TRBJ1-5, with D perhaps matching TRBD1 (5 bases). CDR1 is LNHDA and CDR2 is SQIVND in the germline V gene (reference sequence). V was clipped by 11 bases and J by 7 bases, with 18 bases between them. This CDR3 region has 13 residues. CDR3: CACAGRRNQPQHF. The CDR3, as DNA: TGTGCCTGTGCGGGGCGAAGGAACCAGCCCCAGCATTTT.

J is TRBJ1-2 and V is TRBV6-5, with 9 bases identical to TRBD1. There are 14 residues in the CDR3. CDR1 is MNHEY and CDR2 is SVGAGI in the germline V gene. V shed 4 bases, J shed 6 bases, and the junction held 6 bases outside the gene matches. CDR3 coding DNA: TGTGCCAGCAGTTTTCGCCGGACAGGGGATGGCTACACCTTC. As protein: CASSFRRTGDGYTF.

The V and J genes are TRBV29-1 and TRBJ1-1; D is possibly TRBD1 (5 bases). The CDR3 sequence is 14 residues long. CDR1 and CDR2 from the germline V gene are SQVTM and ANQGSEA. The germline V and J ends were trimmed by 2 bases and 1 base, with 11 bases remaining between them. This CDR3 is CSVEFKGRNTEAFF. The CDR3 coding sequence is TGCAGCGTTGAATTCAAGGGGCGGAACACTGAAGCTTTCTTT.

This clone turned up a few times. The V call is TRBV24-1, the J call TRBJ2-2; TRBD2 matches at 13 bases. Germline CDR1 and CDR2: KGHDR and SFDVKD. CDR3 length: 19 residues. Germline trimming cut 3 bases from V and 3 bases from J; bases unmatched to any gene: 9. In DNA form, the CDR3 reads TGTGCCACCAGTGATGAACTAGCGGGGGGGCCCGTTGACACCGGGGAGCTGTTTTTT. It is translated as CATSDELAGGPVDTGELFF.

This clone was observed a few times. The genes are TRBV5-1 and TRBJ1-4; no reliable D call. There are 15 residues in the CDR3. V lost 4 bases to trimming and J lost 0 bases, with 10 bases between them. In germline, CDR1 is SGHRS, CDR2 YFSETQ. This chain's CDR3 is CASSRYSATNEKLFF. In DNA, the CDR3 is TGCGCCAGCAGCCGGTACAGTGCAACTAATGAAAAACTGTTTTTT.

The V gene is TRBV9, the J gene TRBJ1-2, with D possibly matching TRBD1 (5 bases). V lost 4 bases and J 4 bases, leaving 8 bases between the germline ends. Germline loops: CDR1 SGDLS, CDR2 YYNGEE. The CDR3 is made up of 12 amino acids. The CDR3: CASSPDSYGYTF. DNA of the CDR3: TGTGCCAGCAGCCCCGACAGCTATGGCTACACCTTC.

The chain links TRBV11-2 to TRBJ1-6; no reliable D call. Germline lookup yields CDR1 SGHAT and CDR2 FQNNGV. There are 17 residues in the CDR3. Trimming stripped 6 bases from V and 0 bases from J, with 15 bases between. This CDR3 reads CASRRNQGSSYNSPLHF. The CDR3 DNA follows: TGTGCCAGCAGGCGTAATCAAGGTAGCTCCTATAATTCACCCCTCCACTTT.

This chain uses TRBV5-1 with TRBJ2-1, with 10 bases that match TRBD2. Germline V gene lookup returns CDR1 SGHRS and CDR2 YFSETQ. This CDR3 contains 16 residues. With V trimmed by 4 bases and J by 7 bases, 11 bases remained unmatched. The chain's CDR3 is CASSPTALAGRNEQFF. The CDR3 DNA sequence: TGCGCCAGCAGCCCCACCGCACTAGCGGGGAGGAATGAGCAGTTCTTC.

This clone has a handful of counts. The V and J genes are TRBV7-8 and TRBJ2-3; 14 bases map to TRBD2. With 2 bases clipped from V and 1 base from J, the junction kept 11 bases outside the gene matches. Per germline, CDR1 SGHVS and CDR2 FQNEAQ. This CDR3 spans 20 amino acids. The CDR3 loop is CASSLRRLAGGRGGTDTQYF. CDR3 nucleotide sequence: TGTGCCAGCAGCTTACGGCGACTAGCGGGGGGGCGCGGAGGCACAGATACGCAGTATTTT. Complete variable domain (other parts from reference TRBV7-8 and TRBJ2-3): GAGVSQSPRYKVAKRGQDVALRCDPISGHVSLFWYQQALGQGPEFLTYFQNEAQLDKSGLPSDRFFAERPEGSVSTLKIQRTQQEDSAVYLCASSLRRLAGGRGGTDTQYFGPGTRLTVL.

The chain uses TRBV15 and TRBJ2-7; TRBD2 aligns across 12 bases. J was trimmed by 1 base and V by 2 bases; bases with no gene match: 12. The CDR3 length is 19 residues. Per the germline V gene, CDR1 is LNHNV and CDR2 is YYDKDF (reference sequence). CDR3 DNA: TGTGCCACCAGCAGATGGCCTTACCGGACTAGCGGGATTTCCTACGAGCAGTACTTC. It encodes CATSRWPYRTSGISYEQYF.

J is TRBJ1-1 and V is TRBV6-5; 7 nucleotides align to TRBD1. CDR1 and CDR2 from the germline V gene are MNHEY and SVGAGI. This CDR3 region has 12 residues. V gave up 6 bases and J gave up 5 bases; unmatched junction bases: 3. The CDR3 coding sequence is TGTGCCAGCAGAAAACAGGGGACTGAAGCTTTCTTT. Translation: CASRKQGTEAFF.

The J gene is TRBJ1-1, the V gene TRBV9, with D unclear. Germline-derived CDR1 and CDR2 are SGDLS and YYNGEE. Trimming took 0 bases from V and 0 from J, leaving 6 bases between them. The CDR3 is 14 residues long. CDR3 in DNA: TGTGCCAGCAGCGTAGTGAACATGAACACTGAAGCTTTCTTT. Its translation is CASSVVNMNTEAFF.

The V gene is TRBV7-2, the J gene TRBJ1-3; D unclear. This CDR3 comprises 16 residues. Deletions cut 5 bases from V and 0 bases from J, with 14 bases between. Germline loops: CDR1 SGHTA, CDR2 FQGNSA. CDR3 sequence: CASSQGSGFSGNTIYF. The CDR3 DNA reads as TGTGCCAGCAGCCAAGGGTCGGGGTTCTCTGGAAACACCATATATTTT. The complete variable domain, with remaining parts taken from reference TRBV7-2 and TRBJ1-3, reads GAGVSQSPSNKVTEKGKDVELRCDPISGHTALYWYRQSLGQGLEFLIYFQGNSAPDKSGLPSDRFSAERTGGSVSTLTIQRTQQEDSAVYLCASSQGSGFSGNTIYFGEGSWLTVV.

The chain links TRBV27 to TRBJ1-3; TRBD1 is a possible D gene (6 bases). Germline values: CDR1 MNHEY, CDR2 SMNVEV (reference sequence). The CDR3 extends over 15 amino acids. Trimming pared 5 bases from V and 4 bases from J, leaving 15 bases between. CDR3 bases: TGTGCCAGCAGTCAACGGGGGGCTAACGGAAACACCATATATTTT. Translated, it gives CASSQRGANGNTIYF.

The J gene is TRBJ1-4, the V gene TRBV4-3; the D is unclear. The ends were cut back, 0 bases at V and 3 bases at J, with 11 bases in the middle. Germline lookup yields CDR1 LGHNA and CDR2 YSLEER. This CDR3 has 16 residues. CDR3 residues: CASSQEYRISNEKLFF. Written as DNA, the CDR3 is TGCGCCAGCAGCCAAGAGTACAGAATCTCTAATGAAAAACTGTTTTTT.